The rows below give T cell receptor beta chains drawn from one sample of a study of CD8 T cells in ankylosing spondylitis. MiXCR, run by TCRdb on the 5' RACE reads, gives a single entry per CDR3 protein. The top ten clones hold 3.5% to 4.5% of a sample with fewer than 250,000 distinct CDR3 sequences, roughly 32% of them seen once. The sample was blood, either unsorted or a sorted T cell fraction (not recorded which). The receptors come from a male donor with ankylosing spondylitis or in good health (not recorded which). CDR3s leave out the opening cysteine and the closing phenylalanine or tryptophan.

ASSFRRLLHRTDTQY	TRBV5-1	TRBJ2-3
ASSFSAGGAVEQF	TRBV12-3/TRBV12-4	TRBJ2-1
SARGVQAGGTDTQY	TRBV20-1	TRBJ2-3
AWRITSGGGYNEQF	TRBV30	TRBJ2-1
ASSRGGHNEQF	TRBV12-3/TRBV12-4	TRBJ2-1
ASSQEEVRGAWRTDTQY	TRBV4-1	TRBJ2-3
ASSFLKGVGETQY	TRBV12-3/TRBV12-4	TRBJ2-5
ASNQGKYEYNEQF	TRBV7-9	TRBJ2-1
ASSRRLSYEQY	TRBV12-3/TRBV12-4	TRBJ2-7
ASSFGTSGSTDTQY	TRBV5-1	TRBJ2-3
ASSTHNRPPNEKLF	TRBV6-5	TRBJ1-4
ASSPDSRNTGELF	TRBV12-3/TRBV12-4	TRBJ2-2
ASREGGTTGELF	TRBV6-1	TRBJ2-2
ASSLGVFGQGGSPLH	TRBV7-2	TRBJ1-6
ASSPVGSGGETQY	TRBV7-2	TRBJ2-5